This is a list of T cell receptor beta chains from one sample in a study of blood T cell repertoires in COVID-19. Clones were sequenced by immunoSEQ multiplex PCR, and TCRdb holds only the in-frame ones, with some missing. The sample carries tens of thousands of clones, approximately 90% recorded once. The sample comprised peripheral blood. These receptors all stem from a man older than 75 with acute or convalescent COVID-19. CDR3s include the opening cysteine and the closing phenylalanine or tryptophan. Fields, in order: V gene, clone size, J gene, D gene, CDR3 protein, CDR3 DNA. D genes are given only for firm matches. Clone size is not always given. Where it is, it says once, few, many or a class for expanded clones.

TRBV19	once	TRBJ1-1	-	CASSRTVLNTEAFF	TGTGCCAGTAGTAGGACAGTCCTGAACACTGAAGCTTTCTTT
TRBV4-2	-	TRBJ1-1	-	CASSQGQAMRPGDTEAFF	TGTGCCAGCAGCCAAGGACAGGCAATGAGGCCAGGGGACACTGAAGCTTTCTTT
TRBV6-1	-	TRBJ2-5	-	CASSEAVRDQETQYF	TGTGCCAGCAGTGAAGCTGTACGGGACCAAGAGACCCAGTACTTC
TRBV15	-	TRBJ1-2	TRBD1	CATSRGTGTATNYGYTF	TGTGCCACCAGCAGAGGTACCGGGACAGCAACTAACTATGGCTACACCTTC
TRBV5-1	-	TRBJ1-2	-	CASSLEAGANYGYTF	TGCGCCAGCAGCTTGGAGGCAGGGGCCAACTATGGCTACACCTTC
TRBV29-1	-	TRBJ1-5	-	CSVEMGTIGSTQHF	TGCAGCGTTGAAATGGGGACAATAGGATCGACCCAGCATTTT
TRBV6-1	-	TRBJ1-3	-	CASSEDRVRNTIYF	TGTGCCAGCAGTGAAGACAGGGTGAGAAACACCATATATTTT
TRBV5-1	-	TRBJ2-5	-	CASSPQVQETQYF	TGCGCCAGCAGCCCACAGGTCCAAGAGACCCAGTACTTC
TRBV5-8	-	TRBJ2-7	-	CASSLEQGGYEQYF	TGTGCCAGCAGCTTGGAACAGGGTGGCTACGAGCAGTACTTC
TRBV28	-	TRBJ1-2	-	CASTTVGVTWGGYTF	TGTGCCAGCACCACCGTCGGGGTGACCTGGGGTGGCTACACCTTC
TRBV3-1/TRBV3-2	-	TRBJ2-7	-	CASSQGRGSYEQYF	TGTGCCAGCAGCCAAGGGCGGGGCTCCTACGAGCAGTACTTC
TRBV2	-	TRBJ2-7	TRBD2	CVTRRAGGSYEQYF	TGTGTCACCAGGCGAGCGGGGGGTTCCTACGAGCAGTACTTC
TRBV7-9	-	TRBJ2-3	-	CASSFSGYRTQYF	TGTGCCAGCAGCTTTAGCGGCTATCGGACGCAGTATTTT
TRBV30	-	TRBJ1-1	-	CAWSVTRGGEAFF	TGTGCCTGGAGTGTAACGAGGGGGGGTGAAGCTTTCTTT
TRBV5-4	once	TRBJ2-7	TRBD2	CASSPLLTSGATWEQYF	TGTGCCAGCAGCCCCCTCTTGACTAGCGGGGCCACATGGGAGCAGTACTTC
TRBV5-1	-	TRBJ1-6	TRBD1	CASSGGTGNSPLHF	TGCGCCAGCAGCGGCGGGACAGGTAATTCACCCCTCCACTTT
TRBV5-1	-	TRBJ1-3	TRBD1	CASSSQGAHSGNTIYF	TGCGCCAGCAGCTCCCAGGGGGCCCACTCTGGAAACACCATATATTTT
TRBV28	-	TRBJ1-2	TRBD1	CASSPQMDRDYGYTF	TGTGCCAGCAGTCCACAAATGGACAGGGACTATGGCTACACCTTC
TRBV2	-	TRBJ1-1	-	CASSVYRDTEAFF	TGTGCCAGCAGTGTTTACCGGGACACTGAAGCTTTCTTT
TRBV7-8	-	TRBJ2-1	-	CASSIEVLAGAYNEQFF	TGTGCCAGCAGCATCGAGGTGTTGGCAGGGGCGTACAATGAGCAGTTCTTC
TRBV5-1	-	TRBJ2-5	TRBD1	CASSATDRAGVYF	TGCGCCAGCAGCGCCACCGACAGGGCCGGAGTCTACTTC
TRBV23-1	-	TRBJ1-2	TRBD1	CASSQGLQGSNYGYTF	TGCGCCAGCAGTCAGGGATTACAGGGGTCTAACTATGGCTACACCTTC
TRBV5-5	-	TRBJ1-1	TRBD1	CASSPGVTGYEAFF	TGTGCCAGCAGCCCCGGGGTGACAGGGTATGAAGCTTTCTTT
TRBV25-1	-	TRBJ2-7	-	CASSEWGVPEQYF	TGTGCCAGCAGTGAATGGGGGGTCCCCGAGCAGTACTTC
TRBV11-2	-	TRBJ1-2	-	CASSSDIQGHTF	TGTGCCAGCAGTTCTGATATACAGGGTCATACCTTC
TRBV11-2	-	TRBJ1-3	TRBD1	CASSPQGPGNTIYF	TGTGCCAGCAGCCCACAGGGGCCTGGAAACACCATATATTTT
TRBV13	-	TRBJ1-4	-	CASSLRGSNEKLFF	TGTGCCAGCAGCTTACGGGGTTCGAATGAAAAACTGTTTTTT
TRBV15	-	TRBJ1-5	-	CATSREEGGNQPQHF	TGTGCCACCAGCAGAGAGGAAGGGGGCAATCAGCCCCAGCATTTT
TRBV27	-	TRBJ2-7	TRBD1	CASSPRTGGGSYEQYF	TGTGCCAGCAGTCCCCGGACAGGCGGAGGTTCCTACGAGCAGTACTTC
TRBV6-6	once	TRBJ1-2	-	CASSNGLTNYGYTF	TGTGCCAGCAGTAACGGACTGACTAACTATGGCTACACCTTC
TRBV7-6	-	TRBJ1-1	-	CASSPTRQAITEAFF	TGTGCCAGCAGCCCCACCCGACAGGCGATCACTGAAGCTTTCTTT
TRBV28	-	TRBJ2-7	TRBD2	CASSPTLAGAPYEQYF	TGTGCCAGCAGTCCCACTCTAGCGGGGGCCCCCTACGAGCAGTACTTC
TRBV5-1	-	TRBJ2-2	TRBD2	CASLPGLANTGELFF	TGCGCCAGTCTTCCGGGACTAGCGAACACCGGGGAGCTGTTTTTT
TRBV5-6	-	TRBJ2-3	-	CASSLGRADTQYF	TGTGCCAGCAGCTTGGGGAGGGCAGATACGCAGTATTTT
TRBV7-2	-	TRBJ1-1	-	CASSFARNTEAFF	TGTGCCAGCAGTTTTGCGAGGAACACTGAAGCTTTCTTT
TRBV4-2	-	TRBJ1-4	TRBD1	CASSHGTGDTNEKLFF	TGTGCCAGCAGCCACGGGACAGGAGACACTAATGAAAAACTGTTTTTT
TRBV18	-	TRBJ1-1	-	CASSRRPGENTEAFF	TGTGCCAGCTCACGCAGGCCCGGCGAGAACACTGAAGCTTTCTTT
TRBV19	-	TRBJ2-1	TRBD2	CASSTGTSGGAREQFF	TGTGCCAGTAGTACAGGGACTAGCGGGGGGGCCCGGGAGCAGTTCTTC
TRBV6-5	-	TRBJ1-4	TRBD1	CASTPDRGRNEKLFF	TGTGCCAGCACTCCGGACAGGGGAAGGAATGAAAAACTGTTTTTT
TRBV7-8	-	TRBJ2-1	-	CASSLGVKQFF	TGTGCCAGCAGCTTAGGAGTGAAGCAGTTCTTC
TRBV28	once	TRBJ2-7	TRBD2	CASSPLGGGPREQYF	TGTGCCAGCAGTCCCCTGGGCGGGGGGCCCCGCGAGCAGTACTTC
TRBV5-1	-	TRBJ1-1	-	CASSEPGYTEAFF	TGCGCCAGCAGCGAGCCCGGGTACACTGAAGCTTTCTTT
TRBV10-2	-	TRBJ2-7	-	CASRAAGPSYEQYF	TGCGCCAGCAGAGCAGCGGGTCCCTCCTACGAGCAGTACTTC